This paragraph reports one T cell receptor (beta chain). Its antigen remains unidentified. It has no much larger one-base neighbor in the sample; base qualities were not kept. The immunoSEQ Assay, a bias-controlled multiplex PCR, was used to amplify TCRbeta CDR3 regions from genomic DNA. Processing in the source paper ran as follows. Nucleated cell counts per sample were estimated from amplification of reference gene primers within the assay. To quantify the absolute abundance of each unique TCRbeta CDR3 rearrangement, sequence reads were collapsed and filtered. For each sample, productive Simpson clonality was calculated as the square root of Simpson's diversity index over productive rearrangements. Drawn from immuneACCESS, this table holds only the in-frame rearrangements with V and J called that TCRdb kept. Clones are partly lost; checked studies trace under half to an unresolved V gene and leave the rest unexplained. That table furnishes V, J and clone size, whereas the DNA furnished D and trimming. Within this sample are 150,000 or so clones, with about 88% of them counted one time only. The leading ten clones occupy 0.99% of the sample.

The data were taken from a study of blood T cell repertoires in COVID-19 (TCRdb year 2020). Regarding the research as a whole: Samples from collaborators originated in the United States, Italy and Spain and spanned both the acute and convalescent phases of COVID-19. Where available, HLA class I and class II types were obtained from metadata supplied by the sample provider rather than from assay-based typing. The repertoires were released in a freely available public database intended as a resource for research on the immune response to SARS-CoV-2. The samples were drawn from the first 160 participants of the ongoing ImmuneRACE study and from 1,254 subjects provided by 6 global collaborators. The material from the prospective study consisted of cDNA or gDNA derived from T cells, B-cell-depleted T cells, or PBMCs. Nearly every sample came with metadata listing a de-identified subject ID, COVID-19 status, age in years and sex. Deeply sampled blood TCRbeta repertoires from subjects exposed to, actively infected with, or recovered from COVID-19 were included in the dataset.

Study-wide findings and limitations: The amount of clinical and demographic metadata varied by source and participant and was provided uncurated.

Based on the germline V gene, the CDR1 and CDR2 sequences are SGHRS and YFSETQ. Trimming at the junction amounts to 4 bases on V and 2 bases on J, and the germline ends lie 14 bases apart. The CDR3 contains 15 residues, cysteine and phenylalanine counted. Here the CDR3 DNA is all that survives: 45 bases in frame from base 1. The collaborating institutions used their own protocols to collect whole blood in K2EDTA tubes. For TCRbeta analysis, collaborators shipped samples in one of three forms: frozen whole blood, isolated PBMCs, or DNA extracted from either of those sample types. The sequenced sample consisted of peripheral blood. This receptor was identified in a man younger than 35 with acute or convalescent COVID-19. The chain is encoded by TRBV5-1 joined to TRBJ2-3; no confident D gene assignment can be made. The nucleotide sequence is given as TGCGCCAGCAGCGAATCTAGTAGTTCCACAGATACGCAGTATTTT. Its coded protein is CASSESSSSTDTQYF.